The next 9 T cell receptor beta chains were all read from a single sample in a study of CD8 T cells in Susac syndrome. Reverse transcription of about 0.45 to 1 ug RNA was carried out with random hexamers. TCRdb reprocessed the immunoSEQ multiplex PCR reads via MiXCR and lists one record per CDR3 protein. The sample lists a few hundred thousand distinct CDR3 sequences, roughly 90% seen once, with approximately 0.18% in the top ten. Sequenced sample: CD8+ T cells from PBMCs. All receptors come from a human donor with multiple sclerosis.

This sequence joins TRBV15 and TRBJ2-2; 9 nucleotides line up with TRBD2. V trimming: 6 bases; J trimming: 5 bases; junction bases outside the gene matches: 10. This CDR3 has 16 residues. CDR1 LNHNV and CDR2 YYDKDF come from the germline V gene (reference sequence). CDR3 bases: TGTGCCACCAGGGACATGACTAGCGGAGTTACCGGGGAGCTGTTTTTT. Translating gives CATRDMTSGVTGELFF.

The V call is TRBV19, the J call TRBJ1-5; 7 bases are shared with TRBD1. The V and J ends lost 2 bases and 4 bases, in that order; junction bases with no gene match: 5. This CDR3 contains 15 residues. From germline, CDR1 is LNHDA and CDR2 SQIVND (reference sequence). The CDR3: CASSISQGDNQPQHF. The CDR3 DNA reads as TGTGCCAGTAGTATATCCCAGGGGGATAATCAGCCCCAGCATTTT. The full variable domain, in which reference TRBV19 and TRBJ1-5 provide the parts outside the CDR3, is DGGITQSPKYLFRKEGQNVTLSCEQNLNHDAMYWYRQDPGQGLRLIYYSQIVNDFQKGDIAEGYSVSREKKESFPLTVTSAQKNPTAFYLCASSISQGDNQPQHFGDGTRLSIL.

V gene TRBV9 combines with J gene TRBJ2-1; maybe TRBD1 (6 bases). Trimming cost V 3 bases and J 1 base, with 14 bases left between them. Germline V gives CDR1 SGDLS, CDR2 YYNGEE. This CDR3 comprises 16 residues. CDR3 region: CASSESGTLSYNEQFF. CDR3 nucleotide sequence: TGTGCCAGCAGCGAATCCGGGACACTGTCCTACAATGAGCAGTTCTTC. Full variable domain (outside the CDR3, taken from reference TRBV9 and TRBJ2-1): DSGVTQTPKHLITATGQRVTLRCSPRSGDLSVYWYQQSLDQGLQFLIQYYNGEERAKGNILERFSAQQFPDLHSELNLSSLELGDSALYFCASSESGTLSYNEQFFGPGTRLTVL.

The CDR3 region is CASKGQSSYEQYF. The CDR3 coding sequence is TGTGCCAGTAAGGGACAGAGCTCCTACGAGCAGTACTTC. V and J are TRBV19 and TRBJ2-7, with TRBD1 matching 7 bases. Trimming took 7 bases from V and 0 from J; bases not matched to a gene: 3. Germline assignment: CDR1 LNHDA and CDR2 SQIVND (reference sequence). CDR3 length: 13 amino acids.

The chain links TRBV7-9 to TRBJ2-1, with D tentatively TRBD2 (5 bases). The CDR3 is 15 residues long. CDR1 SEHNR and CDR2 FQNEAQ come from the germline V gene (reference sequence). V lost 5 bases to trimming and J lost 2 bases, with 13 bases between them. CDR3 coding DNA: TGTGCCAGCAGCCTTCAGCTCGGGGCCTACAATGAGCAGTTCTTC. It specifies CASSLQLGAYNEQFF.

The chain links TRBV14 to TRBJ2-3, with 7 bases matching TRBD1. CDR1 is SGHDN and CDR2 is FVKESK in the germline V gene. CDR3 length: 16 amino acids. Trimming removed 6 bases from V and 1 base from J; junction bases left unmatched: 10. CDR3 region: CASSMTTGSRTDTQYF. As DNA, the CDR3 is TGTGCCAGCAGTATGACGACAGGGTCTCGCACAGATACGCAGTATTTT. The full variable domain, with the rest looked up from reference TRBV14 and TRBJ2-3, is EAGVTQFPSHSVIEKGQTVTLRCDPISGHDNLYWYRRVMGKEIKFLLHFVKESKQDESGMPNNRFLAERTGGTYSTLKVQPAELEDSGVYFCASSMTTGSRTDTQYFGPGTRLTVL.

CDR3 nucleotides: TGTGCCAGCAGCGAACCGGGACAGAACACAGATACGCAGTATTTT. Its protein product is CASSEPGQNTDTQYF. The rearrangement links TRBV6-2 or TRBV6-3 to TRBJ2-3; 7 bases fit TRBD1. Looked up from germline, CDR1 is MNHEY and CDR2 is SVGEGT. J lost 2 bases, V lost 6 bases, and 8 bases had no gene match. The CDR3 is 15 residues long.

This chain links TRBV5-1 with TRBJ2-7; no reliable D call. Trimming left V 4 bases short and J 1 base short, with 12 bases between. The germline CDR1 and CDR2 sequences are SGHRS and YFSETQ. CDR3 length equals 14 residues. The CDR3: CASSREPASYEQYF. As DNA, the CDR3 is TGCGCCAGCAGCCGCGAACCGGCTTCCTACGAGCAGTACTTC.

There are a few counts of this clonotype. The rearrangement uses TRBV7-2 and TRBJ2-3; 9 bases fit TRBD1. There are 19 residues in the CDR3. J lost 2 bases, V lost 2 bases, and 14 bases had no gene match. Per the germline V gene, CDR1 is SGHTA and CDR2 is FQGNSA. The CDR3 DNA is TGTGCCAGCAGCTTAAAACCCGAGCCGGGACAGGGCCCCACAGATACGCAGTATTTT. Protein: CASSLKPEPGQGPTDTQYF.